Presented here are 12 T cell receptor beta chains from one specimen sequenced in a study of cytomegalovirus exposure and HLA in healthy donors. PCR used 60 Vbeta primers and 13 Jbeta primers. The method was immunoSEQ multiplex PCR; TCRdb's version includes in-frame clones alone and lacks a portion of them. The ten top clones account for more than 1%, within a sample of roughly 120,000 clones. Sequencing was carried out using PBMCs. All receptors derive from a man younger than 35 in good health and CMV-seronegative.

In DNA, the CDR3 is TGCGCCAGCAGCTTGGCCAACAGGGAAAATGAAAAACTGTTTTTT. Encoded protein: CASSLANRENEKLFF. The J gene is TRBJ1-4, the V gene TRBV5-1, with D possibly matching TRBD1 (6 bases). This CDR3 region has 15 residues. The V end was cut by 0 bases, the J end by 5 bases, with 11 bases between. Per the germline V gene, CDR1 is SGHRS and CDR2 is YFSETQ.

The J gene is TRBJ1-4, the V gene TRBV9, with D unresolved. CDR3 length equals 15 residues. Germline assignment: CDR1 SGDLS and CDR2 YYNGEE. The V end lost 0 bases, the J end lost 7 bases, and 13 bases lay between the germline ends. Here the CDR3 DNA reads TGTGCCAGCAGCGTAGGGGCATTGAGCGGTGAAAAACTGTTTTTT. This encodes CASSVGALSGEKLFF. The complete variable domain, with remaining parts taken from reference TRBV9 and TRBJ1-4, reads DSGVTQTPKHLITATGQRVTLRCSPRSGDLSVYWYQQSLDQGLQFLIQYYNGEERAKGNILERFSAQQFPDLHSELNLSSLELGDSALYFCASSVGALSGEKLFFGSGTQLSVL.

CDR3 coding DNA: TGTGCCAGCAGCTCCACTGATTATAATGAAAAACTGTTTTTT. Encoded protein: CASSSTDYNEKLFF. This chain uses TRBV7-6 with TRBJ1-4, with D uncertain. The germline V gene has CDR1 SGHVS and CDR2 FNYEAQ. There are 14 residues in the CDR3. With 4 bases removed from V and 4 bases from J, the gap between germline ends came to 10 bases.

The rearrangement uses TRBV27 and TRBJ2-2, with 7 bases that match TRBD2. From germline, CDR1 is MNHEY and CDR2 SMNVEV (reference sequence). V lost 5 bases, J lost 3 bases, and 9 bases stayed unmatched. The CDR3 has 16 residues. CDR3 in amino acids: CASSPPGGSYTGELFF. As DNA, the CDR3 is TGTGCCAGCAGTCCCCCGGGCGGGAGCTACACCGGGGAGCTGTTTTTT.

This sequence joins TRBV29-1 and TRBJ2-2; 8 bases line up with TRBD1. J gave up 1 base and V 8 bases, and 9 bases lay outside the gene matches. This CDR3 comprises 15 residues. The germline V gene has CDR1 SQVTM and CDR2 ANQGSEA. CDR3: CSFRRGPVNTGELFF. DNA of the CDR3: TGCAGCTTCCGCAGGGGGCCGGTGAACACCGGGGAGCTGTTTTTT.

The rearrangement links TRBV10-3 to TRBJ1-2; 7 positions match TRBD1. This CDR3 is 16 amino acids long. Germline loops: CDR1 ENHRY, CDR2 SYGVKD. V lost 11 bases and J lost 6; bases outside the gene matches: 21. CDR3 protein: CAALPALLQGQDGYTF. CDR3 bases: TGTGCCGCCTTGCCGGCCCTCCTACAGGGGCAAGATGGCTACACCTTC.

The rearrangement joins TRBV18 to TRBJ2-3; D is uncertain. V shed 3 bases and J shed 6 bases, with 10 bases lying between them. The CDR3 spans 13 residues. Germline values: CDR1 KGHSH, CDR2 LQKENI. The CDR3 DNA is TGTGCCAGCTCACCGATACCGAGGGATACGCAGTATTTT. Translation gives CASSPIPRDTQYF.

This chain links TRBV15 with TRBJ2-1; D gene uncertain. The V end lost 1 base, the J end lost 4 bases, and 8 bases lay between the germline ends. CDR3 size: 14 residues. Looked up from germline, CDR1 is LNHNV and CDR2 is YYDKDF (reference sequence). The CDR3 DNA reads as TGTGCCACCAGCAGAGTTAGAGGTTACAATGAGCAGTTCTTC. Its protein product is CATSRVRGYNEQFF.

The chain uses TRBV6-1 and TRBJ1-5, with TRBD1 as a possible D gene (5 bases). Per germline, CDR1 MNHNS and CDR2 SASEGT. Between the trimmed V and J ends, which lost 6 bases and 0 bases, there was a span of 12 bases. The CDR3 is 15 residues long. For the CDR3, the DNA is TGTGCCAGCAGGAGGGACTTTAATAGCAATCAGCCCCAGCATTTT. It is translated as CASRRDFNSNQPQHF.

The chain is built from TRBV5-4 and TRBJ2-3, with 8 nucleotides matching TRBD2. V was clipped by 8 bases and J by 5 bases; unmatched bases: 13. The CDR3 is made up of 15 amino acids. Germline CDR1 and CDR2: SGHNT and YYREEE (reference sequence). DNA of the CDR3: TGTGCCAGTAAAGGCAGCGGGAGAGTTCGAGATACGCAGTATTTT. It specifies CASKGSGRVRDTQYF.

The rearrangement links TRBV13 to TRBJ2-5; the match to TRBD1 covers 8 bases. With 4 bases clipped from V and 6 bases from J, the junction kept 7 bases outside the gene matches. Germline CDR1 is PRHDT and CDR2 is FYEKMQ (reference sequence). The CDR3 extends over 14 amino acids. Written as DNA, the CDR3 is TGTGCCAGCAGCTACTCAGGGGGCGGTAAGACCCAGTACTTC. It specifies CASSYSGGGKTQYF.

V is TRBV5-1 and J is TRBJ2-7; perhaps TRBD2 as D (5 bases). The germline V gene encodes CDR1 SGHRS and CDR2 YFSETQ. The CDR3 has 16 amino acids. Trimming left V 0 bases short and J 4 bases short, with 17 bases between. The CDR3 region has the DNA TGCGCCAGCAGCTTGGGGGCTAAACTAGTGGGGTACGAGCAGTACTTC. This encodes CASSLGAKLVGYEQYF.